Shown below are 32 T cell receptor beta chains from a single sample sequenced in a study of blood T cell dynamics during melanoma immunotherapy. Using immunoSEQ multiplex PCR, the repertoire was profiled, and TCRdb retains in-frame clones only, with some absent. In the table there are roughly 6,000 clones, 88% of which are singletons. Time point here: pre-treatment baseline. Sequencing used blood, obtained from a patient treated with checkpoint blockade. The source of these receptors is a human donor with melanoma.

The chain links TRBV6-1 to TRBJ2-2, with a weak D call TRBD1 (5 bases). Trimming removed 2 bases at V and 0 bases at J, with 10 bases between. The germline V gene has CDR1 MNHNS and CDR2 SASEGT. The length of the CDR3 is 16 residues. CDR3 in DNA: TGTGCCAGCAGTGAATGGTCAGGGTCGAACACCGGGGAGCTGTTTTTT. Amino acid sequence: CASSEWSGSNTGELFF.

This chain joins TRBV7-2 and TRBJ2-7; D possibly corresponds to TRBD1 (5 bases). The CDR3 extends over 14 amino acids. V lost 1 base to trimming and J lost 6 bases, with 13 bases between them. Germline V CDR1 and CDR2: SGHTA, FQGNSA. CDR3 residues: CASSLDARGGEQYF. CDR3 bases: TGTGCCAGCAGCTTAGATGCTAGGGGCGGCGAGCAGTACTTC.

This sequence joins TRBV7-2 and TRBJ2-5; 8 nucleotides agree with TRBD2. Looked up from germline, CDR1 is SGHTA and CDR2 is FQGNSA. This CDR3 region has 15 residues. The V gene end was trimmed by 3 bases and the J gene end by 3 bases; junction bases not matched to a gene: 6. The DNA for the CDR3 is TGTGCCAGCAGCTTTACGCTAGCGGGTGAAGAGACCCAGTACTTC. It specifies CASSFTLAGEETQYF.

The chain combines TRBV4-3 with TRBJ1-5, with no clear D. V lost 0 bases and J lost 7, with 13 bases in between. From germline, CDR1 is LGHNA and CDR2 YSLEER. This CDR3 spans 15 amino acids. The CDR3 protein is CASSQDHSGKQPQHF. CDR3 nucleotide sequence: TGCGCCAGCAGCCAAGATCATTCGGGAAAACAGCCCCAGCATTTT.

This chain's CDR3 is CASSLDTQETQYF. In DNA, the CDR3 is TGCGCCAGCAGCTTGGACACCCAAGAGACCCAGTACTTC. The V gene is TRBV5-1, the J gene TRBJ2-5; the D is unclear. Trimming took 0 bases from V and 1 from J, leaving 4 bases between them. The CDR3 runs 13 residues. Germline V gives CDR1 SGHRS, CDR2 YFSETQ.

This clone was seen a single time. This chain links TRBV7-2 with TRBJ2-5; the D call may be TRBD1 or TRBD2 (5 bases each). The length of the CDR3 is 13 residues. Trimming stripped 5 bases from V and 6 bases from J, with 13 bases between. Germline CDR1 and CDR2: SGHTA and FQGNSA. This CDR3 reads CASSQDGAQTQYF. CDR3 DNA: TGTGCCAGCAGCCAGGACGGGGCGCAGACCCAGTACTTC.

The chain is built from TRBV27 and TRBJ1-2; D ambiguous. Germline V lookup: CDR1 MNHEY, CDR2 SMNVEV (reference sequence). V lost 5 bases and J 8 bases, leaving 18 bases between the germline ends. CDR3 length: 14 amino acids. The CDR3 is CASSAGPLTGGYTF. In DNA form, the CDR3 reads TGTGCCAGCAGTGCCGGGCCTCTCACGGGGGGCTACACCTTC.

The chain carries TRBV6-1 and TRBJ1-6; perhaps TRBD1 as D (6 bases). CDR1 MNHNS and CDR2 SASEGT come from the germline V gene. The CDR3 totals 14 residues. Trimming pared 2 bases from V and 7 bases from J, leaving 9 bases between. CDR3 nucleotides: TGTGCCAGCAGTGAAAGACAGGAGAATTCACCCCTCCACTTT. Its translation is CASSERQENSPLHF.

The V and J genes are TRBV2 and TRBJ2-5, with D tentatively TRBD1 or TRBD2 (5 bases each). The J call may be mistaken, given a closer DNA end match to TRBJ2-7. The V gene's germline CDR1 is SNHLY and CDR2 FYNNEI. The CDR3 has 15 residues. This CDR3 is CASSGEGQISYEQYF. CDR3 bases: TGTGCCAGCAGTGGAGAGGGGCAGATCTCCTACGAGCAGTACTTC.

The chain recombines TRBV6-5 with TRBJ1-5; 10 bases match TRBD1. The CDR3 contains 13 residues. With V trimmed by 6 bases and J by 5 bases, 1 base remained unmatched. Germline V gives CDR1 MNHEY, CDR2 SVGAGI. The CDR3 coding sequence is TGTGCCAGCAGCGGGACAGGGGATCAGCCCCAGCATTTT. Protein: CASSGTGDQPQHF.

V and J are TRBV6-6 and TRBJ2-1; possible D gene TRBD2, 7 bases. Germline V gives CDR1 MNHNY, CDR2 SVGAGI (reference sequence). V was shortened by 6 bases and J by 6 bases, with 15 bases between the two germline ends. The CDR3 has 14 amino acids. The CDR3 loop is CASSFVRGGNEQFF. The CDR3 DNA sequence: TGTGCCAGCAGCTTCGTAAGGGGGGGCAATGAGCAGTTCTTC.

This chain links TRBV10-3 with TRBJ1-6; 8 positions match TRBD1. The V gene's germline CDR1 is ENHRY and CDR2 SYGVKD. The CDR3 is 15 amino acids. The junction had 5 bases not matched to a gene; V was cut back by 5 bases and J by 5 bases. The CDR3 spells CAISPDREDNSPLHF. CDR3 sequence (DNA): TGTGCCATCAGTCCGGACAGGGAAGATAATTCACCCCTCCACTTT.

This clone was observed a handful of times. This chain links TRBV2 with TRBJ1-2; TRBD1 is a possible D gene (6 bases). There are 16 residues in the CDR3. Germline V CDR1 and CDR2: SNHLY, FYNNEI. V dropped 2 bases and J dropped 5 bases, with 18 bases sitting between them. Here the CDR3 reads CASSETGTHLVYGYTF. The DNA of the CDR3 is TGTGCCAGCAGTGAAACCGGGACACACCTGGTGTATGGCTACACCTTC. Looking up the rest from reference TRBV2 and TRBJ1-2 gives the full variable domain: EPEVTQTPSHQVTQMGQEVILRCVPISNHLYFYWYRQILGQKVEFLVSFYNNEISEKSEIFDDQFSVERPDGSNFTLKIRSTKLEDSAMYFCASSETGTHLVYGYTFGSGTRLTVV.

The chain couples TRBV27 to TRBJ2-3, with D possibly being TRBD2 (5 bases). CDR3 length equals 14 residues. CDR1 is MNHEY and CDR2 is SMNVEV in the germline V gene (reference sequence). The ends were cut back, 6 bases at V and 6 bases at J, with 16 bases in the middle. Written as DNA, the CDR3 is TGTGCCAGCAGCCGGGGTAGCGCTCGGGATACGCAGTATTTT. It translates to CASSRGSARDTQYF.

The V call is TRBV5-1, the J call TRBJ2-1; 10 nucleotides agree with TRBD1. Germline CDR1 and CDR2: SGHRS and YFSETQ. The CDR3 is 15 residues long. V dropped 4 bases and J dropped 8; count of bases not matched to a gene: 9. In DNA form, the CDR3 reads TGCGCCAGCAGCATCCGGGACAGGGGTCTCGATGAGCAGTTCTTC. Residues: CASSIRDRGLDEQFF.

This clone appeared once. The CDR3 reads CASSISFFRDRGQDQPQHF. CDR3 nucleotides: TGTGCCAGTAGTATATCGTTTTTTCGGGACAGGGGCCAAGATCAGCCCCAGCATTTT. The chain is built from TRBV19 and TRBJ1-5, with 10 nucleotides matching TRBD1. The CDR3 covers 19 residues. Trimming took 2 bases from V and 5 from J; bases not matched to a gene: 15. The germline gives CDR1 LNHDA, CDR2 SQIVND (reference sequence).

This rearrangement joins TRBV6-1 to TRBJ2-2; the D gene is possibly TRBD1 (5 bases). CDR1 MNHNS and CDR2 SASEGT come from the germline V gene. The V end was cut by 2 bases, the J end by 2 bases, with 9 bases between. The CDR3 consists of 15 residues. In DNA, the CDR3 is TGTGCCAGCAGTGAATCCGGACACAACACCGGGGAGCTGTTTTTT. This encodes CASSESGHNTGELFF.

As concerns this clone: Germline and junction disagree at one end, which may indicate a read error. V gene TRBV5-5 combines with J gene TRBJ2-5; 7 bases line up with TRBD2. Germline assignment: CDR1 SGHKS and CDR2 YYEKEE (reference sequence). CDR3 length: 15 amino acids. This chain's CDR3 is CASSLGGIGLETQYF. CDR3 DNA: TGTGCCAGCAGTTTGGGAGGGATTGGTCTCGAGACCCAGTACTTC.

The CDR3 coding sequence is TGTGCCAGTAGTATTGGACGGGAAGAGACCCAGTACTTC. Translating gives CASSIGREETQYF. The chain carries TRBV19 and TRBJ2-5; D gene ambiguous. With 3 bases removed from V and 3 bases from J, the gap between germline ends came to 8 bases. CDR1 and CDR2 from the germline V gene are LNHDA and SQIVND (reference sequence). This CDR3 has 13 amino acids.

The rearrangement uses TRBV6-6 and TRBJ1-3; the D is unclear. The CDR3 spans 14 residues. Germline CDR1 MNHNY, CDR2 SVGAGI (reference sequence). The V gene lost 7 bases and the J gene lost 0 bases, with 10 bases spanning the gap. The CDR3 sequence is CASKGLGSGNTIYF. CDR3 coding DNA: TGTGCCAGCAAAGGGTTGGGCTCTGGAAACACCATATATTTT.

J is TRBJ2-7 and V is TRBV29-1; D is unclear. This CDR3 is 10 amino acids long. The V and J ends lost 7 bases and 7 bases respectively, with 11 bases between them. The germline V gene has CDR1 SQVTM and CDR2 ANQGSEA. The CDR3 protein is CSASTDEQYF. The CDR3 coding sequence is TGCAGCGCCTCCACAGATGAGCAGTACTTC.

The chain recombines TRBV11-2 with TRBJ1-3, with D possibly TRBD1 on 5 matching bases. The CDR3 runs to 14 residues. The germline CDR1 and CDR2 sequences are SGHAT and FQNNGV. The V gene lost 4 bases and the J gene lost 11 bases, with 18 bases spanning the gap. CDR3 sequence reads: CASSSQPGGSSIYF. CDR3 coding DNA: TGTGCCAGCAGCTCCCAACCGGGGGGGTCGTCCATATATTTT. Combining the CDR3 with reference TRBV11-2 and TRBJ1-3 gives the whole variable domain EAGVAQSPRYKIIEKRQSVAFWCNPISGHATLYWYQQILGQGPKLLIQFQNNGVVDDSQLPKDRFSAERLKGVDSTLKIQPAKLEDSAVYLCASSSQPGGSSIYFGEGSWLTVV.

The chain is built from TRBV4-2 and TRBJ2-3; 7 nucleotides line up with TRBD1. The CDR3 is 13 residues long. The ends lost 4 bases at V and 6 bases at J; junction bases unmatched: 4. Per germline, CDR1 LGHNA and CDR2 YNFKEQ. The CDR3 DNA is TGTGCCAGCAGCCGGGGACAGTCCGATACGCAGTATTTT. Residues: CASSRGQSDTQYF.

The V gene is TRBV9, the J gene TRBJ2-6; TRBD1 matches 9 bases. The trim removed 4 bases at V and 1 base at J, leaving 6 bases unmatched. The CDR3 covers 17 residues. Germline V CDR1 and CDR2: SGDLS, YYNGEE. CDR3 sequence: CASSTRDRESGANVLTF. In nucleotides, the CDR3 is TGTGCCAGCAGCACCCGGGACAGGGAGTCTGGGGCCAACGTCCTGACTTTC.

The rearrangement uses TRBV19 and TRBJ2-1; D uncertain. Germline CDR1 and CDR2: LNHDA and SQIVND (reference sequence). V lost 1 base, J lost 4 bases, and 8 bases lay in between. The CDR3 has 14 amino acids. CDR3 amino acids: CASSIVNRYNEQFF. CDR3 coding DNA: TGTGCCAGTAGTATAGTGAACAGATACAATGAGCAGTTCTTC.

The chain combines TRBV7-2 with TRBJ1-2; TRBD1 might be the D (5 bases). Per germline, CDR1 SGHTA and CDR2 FQGNSA. The V end was cut by 3 bases, the J end by 2 bases, with 13 bases between. The length of the CDR3 is 15 residues. As DNA, the CDR3 is TGTGCCAGCAGCTTGGGAGACAGATTAAACTATGGCTACACCTTC. It specifies CASSLGDRLNYGYTF.

The chain couples TRBV4-2 to TRBJ2-4; 7 bases agree with TRBD1. Per germline, CDR1 LGHNA and CDR2 YNFKEQ. The CDR3 contains 21 residues. The V and J ends lost 4 bases and 0 bases, in that order; junction bases with no gene match: 21. The CDR3 bases are TGTGCCAGCAGCCTAGCCTCCCCTACAGGGGCGGGTACGATAGCCAAAAACATTCAGTACTTC. Translated, it gives CASSLASPTGAGTIAKNIQYF.

This chain links TRBV18 with TRBJ2-7; 7 bases line up with TRBD1. V shed 3 bases and J 2 bases; nucleotides not matched to a gene: 4. Per germline, CDR1 KGHSH and CDR2 LQKENI. The CDR3 is 14 amino acids. The CDR3 sequence is CASSPGTDAYEQYF. The CDR3, as DNA: TGTGCCAGCTCACCCGGGACAGACGCCTACGAGCAGTACTTC.

The J gene is TRBJ2-2, the V gene TRBV4-3, with TRBD2 identical over 11 bases. This CDR3 has 18 amino acids. Germline V gene sequence: CDR1 LGHNA, CDR2 YSLEER. V was pared by 5 bases and J by 1 base, with 9 bases of the junction left unmatched. The chain's CDR3 is CASSILLGLAGNTGELFF. CDR3 DNA: TGCGCCAGCAGCATACTTCTCGGACTAGCGGGGAACACCGGGGAGCTGTTTTTT.

This clone was found once. V gene TRBV19 combines with J gene TRBJ1-1; D not resolved. Trimming pared 4 bases from V and 4 bases from J, leaving 10 bases between. This CDR3 contains 13 residues. Looked up from germline, CDR1 is LNHDA and CDR2 is SQIVND (reference sequence). Here the CDR3 reads CASSNTEGTEAFF. The CDR3 DNA reads as TGTGCCAGTAGTAACACCGAGGGCACTGAAGCTTTCTTT.

CDR3 loop: CASSRQSSYNSPLHF. CDR3 coding DNA: TGTGCCAGTAGTCGGCAGAGCTCCTATAATTCACCCCTCCACTTT. The chain recombines TRBV19 with TRBJ1-6, with no clear D. In germline, CDR1 is LNHDA, CDR2 SQIVND (reference sequence). Trimming took off 5 bases at V and 0 bases at J, with 8 bases between the two ends. The CDR3 sequence is 15 residues long.

The J gene is TRBJ1-1, the V gene TRBV4-1, with D tentatively TRBD1 (5 bases). CDR1 is MGHRA and CDR2 is YSYEKL in the germline V gene. Trimming removed 3 bases at V and 0 bases at J, with 14 bases between. This CDR3 region has 16 residues. This CDR3 is CASSQHSGTLNTEAFF. The DNA for the CDR3 is TGCGCCAGCAGCCAGCATTCCGGGACTTTGAACACTGAAGCTTTCTTT.